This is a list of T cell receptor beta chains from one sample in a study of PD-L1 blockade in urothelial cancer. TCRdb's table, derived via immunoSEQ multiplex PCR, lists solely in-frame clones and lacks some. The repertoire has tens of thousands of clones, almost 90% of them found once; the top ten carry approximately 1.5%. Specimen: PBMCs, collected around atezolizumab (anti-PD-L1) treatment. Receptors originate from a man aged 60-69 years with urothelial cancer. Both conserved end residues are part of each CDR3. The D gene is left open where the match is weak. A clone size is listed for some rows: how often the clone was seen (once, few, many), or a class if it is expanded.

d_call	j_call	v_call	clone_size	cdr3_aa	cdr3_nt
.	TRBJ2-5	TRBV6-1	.	CASSETRPGAQYF	TGTGCCAGCAGTGAAACCCGTCCAGGGGCCCAGTACTTC
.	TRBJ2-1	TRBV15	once	CATSSSGAFTNEQFF	TGTGCCACCAGCAGCTCGGGAGCATTCACCAATGAGCAGTTCTTC
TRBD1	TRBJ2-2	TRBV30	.	CAWSQTGDGELFF	TGTGCCTGGAGTCAAACAGGGGACGGGGAGCTGTTTTTT
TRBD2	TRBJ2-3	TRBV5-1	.	CASSSRTSGGPYSTDTQYF	TGCGCCAGCAGCTCTAGGACTAGCGGGGGGCCCTATAGCACAGATACGCAGTATTTT
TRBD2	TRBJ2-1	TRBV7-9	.	CASSSGTSGTNEQFF	TGTGCCAGCAGCTCCGGGACTAGCGGGACTAATGAGCAGTTCTTC
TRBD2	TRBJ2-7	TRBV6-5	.	CASREPSGRDYEQYF	TGTGCCAGCAGGGAACCTAGCGGGAGGGACTACGAGCAGTACTTC
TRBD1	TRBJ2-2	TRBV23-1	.	CASSQSGQGNTGELFF	TGCGCCAGCAGTCAATCGGGACAGGGGAACACCGGGGAGCTGTTTTTT
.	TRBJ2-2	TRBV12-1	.	CASSPTTGARTGELFF	TGTGCCAGCAGCCCTACGACAGGGGCGAGAACCGGGGAGCTGTTTTTT
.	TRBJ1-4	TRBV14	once	CASSQDLPGLGEKLFF	TGTGCCAGCAGCCAAGATCTTCCCGGACTCGGTGAAAAACTGTTTTTT
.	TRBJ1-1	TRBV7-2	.	CASSLLGALNTEAFF	TGTGCCAGCAGCTTATTGGGGGCCCTGAACACTGAAGCTTTCTTT
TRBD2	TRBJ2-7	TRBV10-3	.	CAISGGGDEQYF	TGTGCCATCAGTGGTGGGGGGGACGAGCAGTACTTC
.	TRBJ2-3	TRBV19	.	CASRGTGLTDTQYF	TGTGCCAGTAGGGGTACAGGGCTCACAGATACGCAGTATTTT
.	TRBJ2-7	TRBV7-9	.	CASSLVGSGFAYEQYF	TGTGCCAGCAGCTTAGTCGGGTCTGGGTTCGCCTACGAGCAGTACTTC
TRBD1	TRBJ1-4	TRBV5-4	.	CASSRWDSHETNEKLFF	TGTGCCAGCAGCCGCTGGGACAGCCATGAAACGAATGAAAAACTGTTTTTT
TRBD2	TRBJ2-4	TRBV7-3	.	CASSPGTSDGIQYF	TGTGCCAGCAGCCCCGGGACTAGCGACGGCATTCAGTACTTC
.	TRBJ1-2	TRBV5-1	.	CASSVDSNSNYGYTF	TGCGCCAGCAGCGTGGACAGTAATTCTAACTATGGCTACACCTTC
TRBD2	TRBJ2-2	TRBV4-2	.	CASSQASGGALTGELFF	TGTGCCAGCAGCCAAGCTAGCGGGGGGGCCCTAACCGGGGAGCTGTTTTTT
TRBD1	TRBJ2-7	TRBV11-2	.	CASSLPGGREQYF	TGTGCCAGCAGCTTGCCAGGGGGCCGCGAGCAGTACTTC
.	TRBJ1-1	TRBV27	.	CASKRATEQAFF	TGTGCCAGCAAACGTGCGACAGAGCAAGCTTTCTTT
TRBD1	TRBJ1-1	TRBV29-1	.	CSVGQTAEAFF	TGCAGCGTGGGACAGACCGCGGAAGCTTTCTTT
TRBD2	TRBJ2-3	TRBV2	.	CASSWTSGTSTDTQYF	TGTGCCAGCAGTTGGACTAGCGGCACTAGCACAGATACGCAGTATTTT
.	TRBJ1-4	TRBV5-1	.	CASSLATATNEKLFF	TGCGCCAGCAGCTTGGCGACAGCAACTAATGAAAAACTGTTTTTT
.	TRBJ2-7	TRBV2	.	CASSGEGGGSYEQYF	TGTGCCAGCAGTGGCGAAGGGGGTGGGTCCTACGAGCAGTACTTC
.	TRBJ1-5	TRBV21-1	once	CASSKVSLDRGRGSNQPQHF	TGTGCCAGCAGCAAAGTTAGCTTGGACAGGGGGCGGGGGAGCAATCAGCCCCAGCATTTT
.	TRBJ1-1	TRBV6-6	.	CASRGQANTEAFF	TGTGCCAGCAGGGGACAAGCGAACACTGAAGCTTTCTTT
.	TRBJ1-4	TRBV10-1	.	CASSEGGSGEKLFF	TGCGCCAGCAGTGAAGGCGGGTCCGGTGAAAAACTGTTTTTT
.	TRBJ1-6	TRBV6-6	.	CASSSVGGTRNSPLHF	TGTGCCAGCAGCTCCGTAGGAGGGACCCGAAATTCACCCCTCCACTTT
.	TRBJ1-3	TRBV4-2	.	CASSQDPTANAIYF	TGTGCCAGCAGCCAAGATCCAACAGCTAATGCCATATATTTT
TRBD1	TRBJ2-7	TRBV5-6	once	CASSFRGRDDEQYF	TGTGCCAGCAGTTTCAGGGGGCGGGATGACGAGCAGTACTTC
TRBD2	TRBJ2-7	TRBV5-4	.	CASSLVLAGVNEQYF	TGTGCCAGCAGCTTGGTTCTAGCGGGAGTGAACGAGCAGTACTTC
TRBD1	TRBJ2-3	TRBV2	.	CASNTPGQGTTDTQYF	TGTGCCAGCAACACTCCGGGACAGGGGACCACAGATACGCAGTATTTT
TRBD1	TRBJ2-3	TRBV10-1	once	CASSGDRGADTQYF	TGCGCCAGCAGTGGAGACAGGGGCGCAGATACGCAGTATTTT
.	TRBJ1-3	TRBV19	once	CASANQQNSGNTIYF	TGTGCCAGTGCAAACCAACAAAACTCTGGAAACACCATATATTTT
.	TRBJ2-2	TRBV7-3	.	CASTRDRTNTGELFF	TGTGCCAGCACCCGCGACAGAACGAACACCGGGGAGCTGTTTTTT
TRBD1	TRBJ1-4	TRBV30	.	CASLRQGSRELFF	TGTGCCTCCCTGAGACAGGGTTCGAGGGAACTGTTTTTT
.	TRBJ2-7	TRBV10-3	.	CAISPQGNEVQYF	TGTGCCATCAGTCCCCAGGGGAATGAAGTGCAGTACTTC
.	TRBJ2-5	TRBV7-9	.	CASSSGHEYRETQYF	TGTGCCAGCAGCTCCGGACATGAGTATAGAGAGACCCAGTACTTC
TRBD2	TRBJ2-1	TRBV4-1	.	CASSQDQRASGRNEQFF	TGCGCCAGCAGCCAAGATCAAAGGGCTAGCGGGAGAAATGAGCAGTTCTTC
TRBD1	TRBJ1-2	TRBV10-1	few	CASSSGGGFGYTF	TGCGCCAGCAGTTCGGGAGGGGGCTTCGGCTACACCTTC
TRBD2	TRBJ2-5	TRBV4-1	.	CASSQEWRGGQETQYF	TGCGCCAGCAGCCAAGAGTGGCGGGGGGGTCAAGAGACCCAGTACTTC
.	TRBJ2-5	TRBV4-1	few	CASSQGLRETQYF	TGCGCCAGCAGCCAAGGACTTAGGGAGACCCAGTACTTC
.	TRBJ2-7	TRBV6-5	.	CASSYSRGSYEQYF	TGTGCCAGCAGTTACTCGCGGGGCTCCTACGAGCAGTACTTC
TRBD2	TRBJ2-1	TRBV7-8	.	CASSSTLPSGTYNEQFF	TGTGCCAGCAGCTCCACCCTCCCTAGCGGGACCTACAATGAGCAGTTCTTC
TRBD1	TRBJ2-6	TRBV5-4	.	CASSSGTAGANVLTF	TGTGCCAGCAGCTCCGGGACAGCTGGGGCCAACGTCCTGACTTTC
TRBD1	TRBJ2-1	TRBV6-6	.	CASSWTGAKEQFF	TGTGCCAGCAGTTGGACAGGGGCTAAGGAGCAGTTCTTC
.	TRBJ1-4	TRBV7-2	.	CASTSIAGSFEKLFF	TGTGCCAGTACCTCTATCGCGGGGTCGTTTGAAAAACTGTTTTTT
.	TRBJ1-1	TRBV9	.	CASSFTAANTEAFF	TGTGCCAGCAGCTTCACCGCAGCGAATACTGAAGCTTTCTTT
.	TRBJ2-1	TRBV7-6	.	CASSTYTGLGQFF	TGTGCCAGCAGCACATACACAGGGCTGGGGCAGTTCTTC
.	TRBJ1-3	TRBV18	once	CASSPRTTSGNTIYF	TGTGCCAGCTCACCACGGACAACCTCTGGAAACACCATATATTTT
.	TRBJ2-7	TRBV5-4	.	CASSLEGLVGGEQYF	TGTGCCAGCAGCTTGGAGGGACTGGTCGGCGGGGAGCAGTACTTC
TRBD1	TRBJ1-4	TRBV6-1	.	CASRRGTGSEKLFF	TGTGCCAGCAGGCGGGGGACAGGGAGTGAAAAACTGTTTTTT
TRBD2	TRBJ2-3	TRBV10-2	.	CASSERRRRGLASNRDTQYF	TGCGCCAGCAGTGAGCGACGGCGGAGGGGACTAGCGTCCAACCGAGATACGCAGTATTTT
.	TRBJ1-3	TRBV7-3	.	CASSLMAGRGGNTIYF	TGTGCCAGCAGCTTAATGGCCGGGAGGGGTGGAAACACCATATATTTT
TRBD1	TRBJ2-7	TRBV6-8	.	CASSYAGTGTYEQYF	TGTGCCAGCAGTTACGCCGGGACAGGGACCTACGAGCAGTACTTC
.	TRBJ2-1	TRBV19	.	CATTGGMTSGYNEQFF	TGTGCCACCACAGGGGGTATGACTAGCGGCTACAATGAGCAGTTCTTC